Described below is a single T cell receptor beta chain sequence and its context. In germline, CDR1 is LNHDA, CDR2 SQIVND (reference sequence). V was pared by 5 bases and J by 3 bases, with 11 bases between. This CDR3 has 14 residues. These data are taken from a study of technical replicates of blood from a handful of donors. Method: immunoSEQ multiplex PCR; TCRdb's copy keeps in-frame clones and lacks some. The sample lists about 70,000 clones, 95% to 98% occurring once. The sample taken for sequencing was T cells isolated from PBMCs. V is TRBV19 and J is TRBJ1-5, with a possible D match to TRBD1 (5 bases). This TCR derives from a human donor in good health. CDR3 nucleotides: TGTGCCAGTAGTGGGACTGTGTCCAATCAGCCCCAGCATTTT. Its translation: CASSGTVSNQPQHF.